The T cell receptor beta chain under discussion was sequenced for a study of cytomegalovirus exposure and HLA in healthy donors. Turning to the study itself: Prior work identified around 110 million unique TCR beta sequences in around 170 million T cells. Study conclusions and caveats: Reported findings show TCR beta sequences accurately forecast HLA-A and HLA-B alleles in most subjects. Later analysis identified about 18,000 TCR beta sequences associated with HLA alleles, using a false discovery rate threshold of 0.05.

Worth noting for this clone: The antigen remains undetermined.

The CDR3 contains 15 residues. CDR1 is SGHRS, CDR2 YFSETQ, per germline. Primers included in the PCR were 60 Vbeta and 13 Jbeta primers. The assay was immunoSEQ multiplex PCR, and TCRdb's table has in-frame clones only and misses some. The sample has more than 100,000 clones, less than 85% seen once; the top ten hold roughly 1.4%. The chain employs TRBV5-1 and TRBJ2-5; maybe TRBD2 (5 bases). The J call may be in error: the DNA end matches TRBJ2-7 better. The sample taken for sequencing was PBMCs. The receptor comes from a man between 40 and 49 years old in good health and CMV-seronegative. In DNA, the CDR3 is TGCGCCAGCAGCGACACGGAGCGGAGCTCCTACGAGCAGTACTTC. It translates to CASSDTERSSYEQYF.